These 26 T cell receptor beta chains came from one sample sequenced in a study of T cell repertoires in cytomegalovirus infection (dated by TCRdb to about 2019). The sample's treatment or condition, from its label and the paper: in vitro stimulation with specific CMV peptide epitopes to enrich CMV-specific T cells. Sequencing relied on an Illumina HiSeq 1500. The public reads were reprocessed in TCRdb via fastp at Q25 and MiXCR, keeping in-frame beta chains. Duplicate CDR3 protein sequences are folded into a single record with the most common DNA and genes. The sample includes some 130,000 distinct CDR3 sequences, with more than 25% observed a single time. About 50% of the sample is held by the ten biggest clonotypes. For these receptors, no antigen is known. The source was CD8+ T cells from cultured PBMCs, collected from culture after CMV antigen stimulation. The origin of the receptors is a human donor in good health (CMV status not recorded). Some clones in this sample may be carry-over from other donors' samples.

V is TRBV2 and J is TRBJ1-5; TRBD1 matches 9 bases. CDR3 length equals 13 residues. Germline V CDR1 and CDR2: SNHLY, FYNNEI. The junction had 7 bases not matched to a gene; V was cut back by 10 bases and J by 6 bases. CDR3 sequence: CATHTGGGQPQHF. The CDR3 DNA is TGTGCCACCCATACAGGGGGCGGTCAGCCCCAGCATTTT.

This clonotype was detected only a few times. CDR3 amino acids: CASSSTGLSYEQYF. The CDR3 nucleotides are TGTGCCAGCAGCTCGACAGGGCTCTCCTACGAGCAGTACTTC. The chain carries TRBV6-1 and TRBJ2-7, with TRBD1 matching 7 bases. The CDR3 runs 14 residues. CDR1 is MNHNS, CDR2 SASEGT, per germline. The junction had 5 bases not matched to a gene; V was cut back by 6 bases and J by 0 bases.

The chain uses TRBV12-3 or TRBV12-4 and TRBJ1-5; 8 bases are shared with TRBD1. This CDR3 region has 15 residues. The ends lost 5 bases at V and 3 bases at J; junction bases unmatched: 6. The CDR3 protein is CASSTGQGDNQPQHF. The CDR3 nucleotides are TGTGCCAGCAGTACCGGACAGGGTGACAATCAGCCCCAGCATTTT.

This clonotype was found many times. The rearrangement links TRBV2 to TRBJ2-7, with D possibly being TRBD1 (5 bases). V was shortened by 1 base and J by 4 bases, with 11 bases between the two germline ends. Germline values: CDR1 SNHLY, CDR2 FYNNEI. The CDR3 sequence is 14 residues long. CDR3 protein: CASSEEAGLYEQYF. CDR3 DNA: TGTGCCAGCAGTGAAGAAGCAGGGTTGTACGAGCAGTACTTC.

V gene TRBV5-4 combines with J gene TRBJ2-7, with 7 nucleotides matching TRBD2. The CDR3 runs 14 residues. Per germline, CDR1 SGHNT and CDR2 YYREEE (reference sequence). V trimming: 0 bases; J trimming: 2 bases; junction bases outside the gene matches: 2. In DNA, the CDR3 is TGTGCCAGCAGCTTGGAGCGGGACCCCTACGAGCAGTACTTC. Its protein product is CASSLERDPYEQYF.

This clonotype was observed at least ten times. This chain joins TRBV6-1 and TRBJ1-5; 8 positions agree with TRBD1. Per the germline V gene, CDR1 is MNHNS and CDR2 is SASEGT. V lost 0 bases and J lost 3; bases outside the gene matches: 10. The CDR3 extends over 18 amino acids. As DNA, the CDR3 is TGTGCCAGCAGTGAAGCCCCAGGGGGCTCTTCCTCCAATCAGCCCCAGCATTTT. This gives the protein CASSEAPGGSSSNQPQHF.

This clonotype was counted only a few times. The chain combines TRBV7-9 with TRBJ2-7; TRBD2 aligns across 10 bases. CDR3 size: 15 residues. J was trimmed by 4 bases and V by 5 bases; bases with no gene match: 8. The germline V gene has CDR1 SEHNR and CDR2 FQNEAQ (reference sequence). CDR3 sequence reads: CASSPSTSGAYEQYF. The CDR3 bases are TGTGCCAGCAGCCCGTCTACTAGCGGGGCGTACGAGCAGTACTTC.

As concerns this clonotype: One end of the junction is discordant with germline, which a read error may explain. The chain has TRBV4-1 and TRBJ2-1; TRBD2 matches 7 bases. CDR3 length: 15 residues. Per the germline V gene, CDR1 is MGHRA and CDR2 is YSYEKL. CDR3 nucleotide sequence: TGCGCCAGCAACCAAGGGTGGGGGGGAGACAATGAGCAGTTCTTC. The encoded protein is CASNQGWGGDNEQFF.

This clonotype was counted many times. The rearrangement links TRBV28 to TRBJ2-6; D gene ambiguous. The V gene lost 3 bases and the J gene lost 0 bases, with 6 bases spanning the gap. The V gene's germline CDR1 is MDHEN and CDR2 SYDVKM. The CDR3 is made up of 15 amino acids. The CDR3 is CASSFGISGANVLTF. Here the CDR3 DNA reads TGTGCCAGCAGTTTTGGTATCTCTGGGGCCAACGTCCTGACTTTC.

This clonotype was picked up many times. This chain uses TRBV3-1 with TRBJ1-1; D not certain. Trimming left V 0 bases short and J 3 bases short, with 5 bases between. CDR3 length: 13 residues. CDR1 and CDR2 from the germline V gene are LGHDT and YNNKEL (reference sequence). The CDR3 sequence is CASSQEGYTEAFF. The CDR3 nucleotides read TGTGCCAGCAGCCAAGAGGGCTACACTGAAGCTTTCTTT.

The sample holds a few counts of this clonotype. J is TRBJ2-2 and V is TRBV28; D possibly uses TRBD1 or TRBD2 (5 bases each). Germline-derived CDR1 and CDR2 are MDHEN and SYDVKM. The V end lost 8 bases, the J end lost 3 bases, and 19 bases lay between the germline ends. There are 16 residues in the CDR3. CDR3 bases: TGTGCCAGCCACTCAGGGAAGAGGGTGTACACCGGGGAGCTGTTTTTT. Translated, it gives CASHSGKRVYTGELFF. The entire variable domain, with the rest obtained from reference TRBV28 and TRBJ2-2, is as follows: DVKVTQSSRYLVKRTGEKVFLECVQDMDHENMFWYRQDPGLGLRLIYFSYDVKMKEKGDIPEGYSVSREKKERFSLILESASTNQTSMYLCASHSGKRVYTGELFFGEGSRLTVL.

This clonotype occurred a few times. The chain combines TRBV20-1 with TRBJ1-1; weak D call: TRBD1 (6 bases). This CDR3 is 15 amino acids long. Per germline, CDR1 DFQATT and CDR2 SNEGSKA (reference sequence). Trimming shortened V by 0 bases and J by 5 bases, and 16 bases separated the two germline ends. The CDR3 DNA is TGCAGTGCTAGAGATCTTCGGGGGCGCTGGACTGAAGCTTTCTTT. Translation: CSARDLRGRWTEAFF.

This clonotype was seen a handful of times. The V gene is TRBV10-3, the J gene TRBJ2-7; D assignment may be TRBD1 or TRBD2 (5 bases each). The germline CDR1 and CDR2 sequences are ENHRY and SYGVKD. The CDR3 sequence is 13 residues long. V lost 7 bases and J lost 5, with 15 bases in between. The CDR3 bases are TGTGCCATCAATTCTATAGGGGACCACGAGCAGTACTTC. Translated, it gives CAINSIGDHEQYF.

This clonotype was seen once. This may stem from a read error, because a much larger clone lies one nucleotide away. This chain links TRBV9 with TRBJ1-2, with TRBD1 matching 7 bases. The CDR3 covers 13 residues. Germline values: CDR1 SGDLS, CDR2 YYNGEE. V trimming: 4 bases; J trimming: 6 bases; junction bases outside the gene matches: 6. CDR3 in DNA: TGTGCCAGCAGCACGAGACAGGGAGATGGCTACACCTTC. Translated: CASSTRQGDGYTF.

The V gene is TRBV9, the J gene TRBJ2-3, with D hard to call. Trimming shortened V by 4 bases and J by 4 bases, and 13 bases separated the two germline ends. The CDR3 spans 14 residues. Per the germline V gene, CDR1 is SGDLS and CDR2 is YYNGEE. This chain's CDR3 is CASSPRPGADTQYF. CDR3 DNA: TGTGCCAGCAGCCCCCGACCGGGTGCAGATACGCAGTATTTT.

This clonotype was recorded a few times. The CDR3 sequence is CARATGGYGNTIYF. In DNA form, the CDR3 reads TGTGCCAGAGCGACCGGGGGTTACGGAAACACCATATATTTT. The chain is built from TRBV6-5 and TRBJ1-3; a possible D gene is TRBD1 (5 bases). CDR1 is MNHEY, CDR2 SVGAGI, per germline. V was trimmed by 9 bases and J by 4 bases, leaving 16 bases between them. The CDR3 consists of 14 residues.

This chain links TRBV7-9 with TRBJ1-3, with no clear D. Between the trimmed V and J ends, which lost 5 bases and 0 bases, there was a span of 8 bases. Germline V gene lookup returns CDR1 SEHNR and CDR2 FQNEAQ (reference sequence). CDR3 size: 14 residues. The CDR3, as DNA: TGTGCCAGCAGCGAGTATTCCTCTGGAAACACCATATATTTT. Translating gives CASSEYSSGNTIYF. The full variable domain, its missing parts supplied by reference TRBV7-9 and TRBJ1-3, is DTGVSQNPRHKITKRGQNVTFRCDPISEHNRLYWYRQTLGQGPEFLTYFQNEAQLEKSRLLSDRFSAERPKGSFSTLEIQRTEQGDSAMYLCASSEYSSGNTIYFGEGSWLTVV.

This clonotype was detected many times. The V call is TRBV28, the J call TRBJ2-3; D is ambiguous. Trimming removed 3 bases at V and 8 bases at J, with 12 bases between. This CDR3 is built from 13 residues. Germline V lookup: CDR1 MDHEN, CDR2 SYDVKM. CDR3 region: CASSLPSPPTQYF. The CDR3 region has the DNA TGTGCCAGCAGTTTGCCCTCCCCACCTACGCAGTATTTT.

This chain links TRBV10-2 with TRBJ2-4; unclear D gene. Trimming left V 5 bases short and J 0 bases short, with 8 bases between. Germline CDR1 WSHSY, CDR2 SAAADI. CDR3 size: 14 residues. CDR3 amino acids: CASSLWLAKNIQYF. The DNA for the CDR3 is TGCGCCAGCAGTCTCTGGCTAGCCAAAAACATTCAGTACTTC.

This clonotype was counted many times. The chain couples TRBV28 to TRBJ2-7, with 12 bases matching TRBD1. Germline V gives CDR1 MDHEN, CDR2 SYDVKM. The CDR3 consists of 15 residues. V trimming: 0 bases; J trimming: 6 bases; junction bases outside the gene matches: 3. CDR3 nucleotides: TGTGCCAGCAGTTTATGGGGACAGGGGGCTGTCGAGCAGTACTTC. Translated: CASSLWGQGAVEQYF.

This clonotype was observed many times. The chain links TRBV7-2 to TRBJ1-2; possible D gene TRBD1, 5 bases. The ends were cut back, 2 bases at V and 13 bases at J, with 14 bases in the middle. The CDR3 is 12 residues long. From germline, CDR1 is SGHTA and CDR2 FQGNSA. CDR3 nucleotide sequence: TGTGCCAGCAGCTTATACGGCAGGGAATTCACCTTC. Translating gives CASSLYGREFTF.

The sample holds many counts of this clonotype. CDR3 protein: CASGAGRIDTGELFF. For the CDR3, the DNA is TGTGCCAGCGGGGCAGGGAGGATAGACACCGGGGAGCTGTTTTTT. This chain uses TRBV5-5 with TRBJ2-2, with a weak D call TRBD2 (6 bases). The CDR3 runs 15 residues. V gave up 7 bases and J gave up 3 bases, with 16 bases separating them. CDR1 and CDR2 (germline): SGHKS, YYEKEE (reference sequence).

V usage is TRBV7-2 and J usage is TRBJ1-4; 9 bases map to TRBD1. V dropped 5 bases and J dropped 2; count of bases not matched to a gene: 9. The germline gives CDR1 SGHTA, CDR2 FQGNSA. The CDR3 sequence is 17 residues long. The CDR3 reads CASSAGTGSLTNEKLFF. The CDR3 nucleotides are TGTGCCAGCAGCGCCGGGACAGGGAGTTTGACTAATGAAAAACTGTTTTTT.

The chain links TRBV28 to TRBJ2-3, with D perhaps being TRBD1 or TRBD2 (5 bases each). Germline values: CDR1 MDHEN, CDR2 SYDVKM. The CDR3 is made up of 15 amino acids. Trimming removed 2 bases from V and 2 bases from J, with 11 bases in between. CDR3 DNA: TGTGCCAGCAGTTTAAGGGACCCACTCACAGATACGCAGTATTTT. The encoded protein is CASSLRDPLTDTQYF.

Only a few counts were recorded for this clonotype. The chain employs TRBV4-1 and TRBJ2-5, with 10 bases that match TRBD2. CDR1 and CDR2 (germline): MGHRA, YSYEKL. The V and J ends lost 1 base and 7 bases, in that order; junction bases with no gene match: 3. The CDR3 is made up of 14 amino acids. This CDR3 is CASSQVRLAGTQYF. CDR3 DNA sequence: TGCGCCAGCAGCCAAGTCCGACTAGCGGGGACCCAGTACTTC.

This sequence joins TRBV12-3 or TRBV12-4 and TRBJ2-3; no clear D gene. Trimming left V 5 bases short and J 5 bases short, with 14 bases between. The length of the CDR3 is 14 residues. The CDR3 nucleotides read TGTGCCAGCAGTCCATTCCGGGCCGGAGATACGCAGTATTTT. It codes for CASSPFRAGDTQYF.